This TCR beta chain was obtained from a study of T cells after yellow fever vaccination. This CDR3 region has 16 residues. Germline values: CDR1 MDHEN, CDR2 SYDVKM. V was cut by 4 bases and J by 2 bases, with 15 bases left in between. This clonotype has at least ten counts. What it binds is unknown. Study-level results: Peaking faster, on day 5 versus 15, the secondary response was nonetheless weaker. Abundant clonotypes (contaminants from the bulk population) could be present in FACS-sorted repertoires.

They built TCR cDNA with 5'RACE template switching, a step that put in a universal primer site and UMIs. A single record per CDR3 protein comes from TCRdb applying MiXCR to the 5' RACE reads. This table has 90,000 to 130,000 distinct CDR3 sequences, 7% to 8.5% appearing once. This sequence was found in a man aged 30 to 39 who received the YFV17D yellow fever vaccine. Sequencing was performed on CD8+ T cells sorted from PBMCs, taken 45 days after the yellow fever booster vaccination. The chain links TRBV28 to TRBJ2-1; D is possibly TRBD2 (5 bases). The CDR3 reads CASSSHREAAYNEQFF. CDR3 sequence (DNA): TGTGCCAGCAGTTCGCACAGAGAAGCGGCCTACAATGAGCAGTTCTTC.